A single sample is the source of the 23 T cell receptor beta chains below, sequenced in a study of a mutant IDH1 vaccine in newly diagnosed glioma. These receptors have no identified antigens. Time point reported: week 35, safety follow-up. Topical imiquimod accompanied each vaccine dose, which consisted of 300 ug of mutant IDH1 20-mer peptide. Clones were read by immunoSEQ multiplex PCR, and TCRdb kept only the in-frame ones, dropping some. The profile shows about 32,000 clones, 60% to 80% of them singletons. The sequences come from PBMCs, collected from a glioma patient whose treatment included an IDH1 peptide vaccine. The source of these receptors is a woman in her twenties or thirties with glioma. Some clones in this sample may be carry-over from other donors' samples.

The rearrangement links TRBV29-1 to TRBJ1-2; D remains unclear. The CDR3 runs to 9 residues. Trimming stripped 3 bases from V and 8 bases from J, with 4 bases between. CDR1 SQVTM and CDR2 ANQGSEA come from the germline V gene. Here the CDR3 reads CSVDTGYTF. CDR3 nucleotide sequence: TGCAGCGTTGATACGGGCTACACCTTC.

This clone was seen only a few times. This chain connects TRBV27 to TRBJ1-5; no clear D gene. V was trimmed by 5 bases and J by 0 bases, leaving 11 bases between them. Per the germline V gene, CDR1 is MNHEY and CDR2 is SMNVEV (reference sequence). The CDR3 runs to 15 residues. DNA of the CDR3: TGTGCCAGCAGTCGGGAGGGTAATAGCAATCAGCCCCAGCATTTT. This codes for CASSREGNSNQPQHF.

The chain uses TRBV5-1 and TRBJ2-7; 8 nucleotides match TRBD1. The germline V gene has CDR1 SGHRS and CDR2 YFSETQ. The CDR3 spans 15 residues. The V gene end was trimmed by 4 bases and the J gene end by 2 bases; junction bases not matched to a gene: 8. The chain's CDR3 is CASSPRQGSAYEQYF. CDR3 DNA sequence: TGCGCCAGCAGCCCCCGACAGGGGAGTGCCTACGAGCAGTACTTC.

This sequence joins TRBV6-5 and TRBJ2-1; 9 bases fit TRBD2. The CDR3 contains 16 residues. CDR1 and CDR2 (germline): MNHEY, SVGAGI. Trimming at V came to 4 bases and at J to 0 bases, leaving 4 bases not matched to a gene. The CDR3 region is CASSFTSGLSYNEQFF. The CDR3 nucleotides are TGTGCCAGCAGTTTCACTAGCGGGCTCTCCTACAATGAGCAGTTCTTC.

The CDR3 bases are TGTGCCAGCAGTCAGACCTCACCGGGACATAGGACTAGCGGGAACTACGAGCAGTACTTC. As protein: CASSQTSPGHRTSGNYEQYF. The rearrangement joins TRBV27 to TRBJ2-7, with 12 bases that match TRBD2. The CDR3 has 20 amino acids. V lost 5 bases to trimming and J lost 3 bases; unmatched junction nucleotides: 20. Germline CDR1 is MNHEY and CDR2 is SMNVEV (reference sequence).

On this clone: One end of the junction is discordant with germline, which a read error may explain. The identical CDR3 is also encoded by other nucleotide sequences in the sample. This sequence joins TRBV30 and TRBJ2-5; D gene ambiguous. The CDR3 sequence is 14 residues long. Germline V CDR1 and CDR2: GTSNPN, SVGIG (reference sequence). The CDR3 DNA is TGTGCCTGGAGAGGTAGAGACGGCCAAGAGACACAGTACTTC. It yields the protein CAWRGRDGQETQYF.

The chain joins TRBV2 to TRBJ2-7; D is possibly TRBD1 or TRBD2 (6 bases each). V was pared by 8 bases and J by 1 base, with 18 bases between. From germline, CDR1 is SNHLY and CDR2 FYNNEI. This CDR3 has 15 amino acids. CDR3 sequence (DNA): TGTGCCAGCTTTGTGGGGGGCCTTGGGTCCTACGAGCAGTACTTC. This sequence encodes CASFVGGLGSYEQYF.

This sequence joins TRBV9 and TRBJ2-1; D remains ambiguous. The germline V and J ends were trimmed by 0 bases and 9 bases, with 16 bases remaining between them. This CDR3 has 15 residues. From germline, CDR1 is SGDLS and CDR2 YYNGEE. CDR3 region: CASSVESRMASEQFF. Here the CDR3 DNA reads TGTGCCAGCAGCGTAGAGAGTAGGATGGCCTCTGAGCAGTTCTTC.

This clone was observed a few times. This chain links TRBV28 with TRBJ1-3; D is perhaps TRBD1 (6 bases). Trimming removed 3 bases at V and 4 bases at J, with 13 bases between. Germline CDR1 reads MDHEN; CDR2 reads SYDVKM. CDR3 length equals 15 residues. The DNA for the CDR3 is TGTGCCAGCAGTTTCTTAGACAGGTCCGGAAACACCATATATTTT. It yields the protein CASSFLDRSGNTIYF. The variable domain in full, completed from reference TRBV28 and TRBJ1-3, reads DVKVTQSSRYLVKRTGEKVFLECVQDMDHENMFWYRQDPGLGLRLIYFSYDVKMKEKGDIPEGYSVSREKKERFSLILESASTNQTSMYLCASSFLDRSGNTIYFGEGSWLTVV.

V is TRBV6-5 and J is TRBJ1-2; 7 bases are shared with TRBD1. The J segment lost 8 bases and the V segment lost 6 bases, leaving 6 bases of the junction unmatched. The germline gives CDR1 MNHEY, CDR2 SVGAGI. The CDR3 loop spans 12 amino acids. The CDR3 is CASRQGLLGYTF. CDR3 sequence (DNA): TGTGCCAGCAGACAGGGGCTACTAGGCTACACCTTC.

The chain combines TRBV30 with TRBJ2-5; D call uncertain. Germline V CDR1 and CDR2: GTSNPN, SVGIG (reference sequence). V was pared by 0 bases and J by 2 bases, with 13 bases between. This CDR3 has 15 amino acids. CDR3 protein: CAWSVIGRKQETQYF. CDR3 nucleotides: TGTGCCTGGAGTGTAATAGGGCGGAAACAAGAGACCCAGTACTTC.

The chain links TRBV11-3 to TRBJ2-2, with D uncertain. Trimming shortened V by 1 base and J by 3 bases, and 15 bases separated the two germline ends. This CDR3 has 17 residues. Germline lookup yields CDR1 SGHNT and CDR2 YENEEA. The CDR3 protein is CASSLGDRFVDTGELFF. The CDR3 DNA is TGTGCCAGCAGCTTAGGAGATAGGTTCGTGGACACCGGGGAGCTGTTTTTT.

This clone is medium-sized. The chain's CDR3 is CASSFQGAVTEAFF. The CDR3 bases are TGTGCCAGCAGCTTCCAGGGGGCGGTTACTGAAGCTTTCTTT. The genes are TRBV7-9 and TRBJ1-1, with 8 bases that match TRBD1. The CDR3 covers 14 residues. Germline CDR1 SEHNR, CDR2 FQNEAQ (reference sequence). J gave up 5 bases and V 3 bases, and 5 bases lay outside the gene matches.

This sequence joins TRBV10-2 and TRBJ2-1; D gene unclear. V gave up 8 bases and J gave up 7 bases, with 9 bases separating them. CDR3 size: 11 residues. Germline V gene lookup returns CDR1 WSHSY and CDR2 SAAADI. For the CDR3, the DNA is TGCGCCAGCCATTCTTCGAATGAGCAGTTCTTC. Translating gives CASHSSNEQFF.

The V call is TRBV7-8, the J call TRBJ2-7; D possibly uses TRBD1 or TRBD2 (5 bases each). CDR3 length: 13 amino acids. V was trimmed by 4 bases and J by 6 bases, leaving 13 bases between them. Germline V CDR1 and CDR2: SGHVS, FQNEAQ. CDR3 in amino acids: CASSSQAGAEQYF. The CDR3 DNA reads as TGTGCCAGCAGCTCCCAGGCCGGGGCCGAGCAGTACTTC.

V is TRBV15 and J is TRBJ1-5; 11 bases line up with TRBD1. Germline trimming cut 1 base from V and 6 bases from J; bases unmatched to any gene: 2. The CDR3 loop spans 15 amino acids. Germline V gene data show CDR1 as LNHNV and CDR2 as YYDKDF (reference sequence). For the CDR3, the DNA is TGTGCCACCAGCAGAGGGACAGGGGGCTCTCAGCCCCAGCATTTT. It translates to CATSRGTGGSQPQHF.

This clone was observed a handful of times. V is TRBV19 and J is TRBJ1-1, with D possibly matching TRBD1 (5 bases). V dropped 3 bases and J dropped 1 base, with 9 bases sitting between them. The CDR3 contains 14 residues. The germline gives CDR1 LNHDA, CDR2 SQIVND (reference sequence). This chain's CDR3 is CASSITGPNTEAFF. The DNA of the CDR3 is TGTGCCAGTAGTATTACGGGACCGAACACTGAAGCTTTCTTT.

This chain joins TRBV20-1 and TRBJ1-6; D unclear. The CDR3 is 10 residues long. Germline lookup yields CDR1 DFQATT and CDR2 SNEGSKA (reference sequence). In DNA form, the CDR3 reads TGCTTTTTCTATAATTCACCCCTCCACTTT. It specifies CFFYNSPLHF.

V usage is TRBV27 and J usage is TRBJ1-3, with 9 bases matching TRBD1. Germline CDR1 MNHEY, CDR2 SMNVEV (reference sequence). V dropped 6 bases and J dropped 2; count of bases not matched to a gene: 2. The CDR3 consists of 14 residues. CDR3 nucleotides: TGTGCCAGCAGCGGGACAGGGACTGGAAACACCATATATTTT. Its protein product is CASSGTGTGNTIYF.

This chain connects TRBV6-5 to TRBJ1-1; no clear D gene. V was shortened by 0 bases and J by 4 bases, with 9 bases between the two germline ends. Germline V gene sequence: CDR1 MNHEY, CDR2 SVGAGI. The CDR3 has 14 residues. CDR3 loop: CASSYSTLSTEAFF. The CDR3 region has the DNA TGTGCCAGCAGTTACTCGACCCTCAGCACTGAAGCTTTCTTT.

This clone is termed medium-sized. V is TRBV11-3 and J is TRBJ1-1; 7 bases are a match to TRBD1. V lost 5 bases, J lost 0 bases, and 9 bases stayed unmatched. Germline CDR1 is SGHNT and CDR2 is YENEEA. The CDR3 loop spans 16 amino acids. CDR3 sequence: CASSPQTGSLNTEAFF. CDR3 bases: TGTGCCAGCAGCCCTCAGACAGGGTCACTGAACACTGAAGCTTTCTTT.

This clone turned up a few times. This chain uses TRBV19 with TRBJ1-5; D may be TRBD1 (5 bases). This CDR3 region has 16 residues. V lost 2 bases, J lost 0 bases, and 11 bases lay in between. Germline V gene data show CDR1 as LNHDA and CDR2 as SQIVND (reference sequence). The CDR3 loop reads CASSIFRDYSNQPQHF. For the CDR3, the DNA is TGTGCCAGTAGTATATTCCGGGACTATAGCAATCAGCCCCAGCATTTT.

This chain connects TRBV28 to TRBJ2-7; 7 bases are a match to TRBD2. Germline-derived CDR1 and CDR2 are MDHEN and SYDVKM. The ends lost 4 bases at V and 6 bases at J; junction bases unmatched: 15. The CDR3 has 16 amino acids. The CDR3 spells CASSSTREVYLGEQYF. As DNA, the CDR3 is TGTGCCAGCAGTTCGACTCGGGAGGTCTACTTGGGCGAGCAGTACTTC.